The text below deals with one T cell receptor (beta chain). TCRdb's copy holds only in-frame clones and misses some; the assay was immunoSEQ multiplex PCR. The sample has approximately 260,000 clones, 82% seen once. V shed 6 bases and J shed 7 bases, with 15 bases lying between them. This CDR3 comprises 13 residues. This sample stems from a study of blood T cell repertoires in COVID-19. The rearrangement joins TRBV12-3 or TRBV12-4 to TRBJ1-1; possibly TRBD1 for D (6 bases). The specimen was peripheral blood. The clonotype originates from a woman of 80 years or more with active or convalescent COVID-19. The chain's CDR3 is CASREGGHFEAFF. The CDR3 DNA reads as TGTGCCAGCAGAGAAGGGGGACACTTTGAAGCTTTCTTT.